These 18 T cell receptor beta chains were sequenced from one sample in a study of tumor and adjacent non-tumor tissue in lung cancer. A modified ARM-PCR protocol with three rounds of nested PCR amplified TCRbeta. TCRdb independently ran MiXCR on the multiplex PCR reads; one entry per CDR3 protein. The sample lists roughly 220,000 distinct CDR3 sequences; 60% to 75% were seen once. No cell sorting was done before RNA was extracted from the tissue. Source material: lung tumor tissue. The receptors come from a man between 60 and 75 years old with non-small cell lung cancer.

This clonotype was counted only a few times. Being one base from a much bigger clone, this may be a read error. The chain couples TRBV11-3 to TRBJ2-7; TRBD1 matches at 8 bases. The CDR3 is 13 residues long. J was trimmed by 3 bases and V by 7 bases; bases with no gene match: 5. Germline CDR1 reads SGHNT; CDR2 reads YENEEA. The CDR3 DNA reads as TGTGCCAGCAACGTCGGACAGGGCTACGAGCAGTACTTC. Translating it yields CASNVGQGYEQYF.

The J gene is TRBJ2-3, the V gene TRBV7-2; TRBD1 matches 9 bases. In germline, CDR1 is SGHTA, CDR2 FQGNSA. This CDR3 contains 15 residues. V lost 9 bases, J lost 0 bases, and 7 bases stayed unmatched. The CDR3 sequence: CASSGQGFSTDTQYF. As DNA, the CDR3 is TGTGCCAGTAGCGGACAGGGGTTTAGCACAGATACGCAGTATTTT.

As for this clonotype: This could be a read error, since a much larger clone is one nucleotide away. This rearrangement joins TRBV6-1 to TRBJ1-5, with a tentative D call TRBD1 (5 bases). CDR3 length: 14 residues. CDR1 MNHNS and CDR2 SASEGT come from the germline V gene. The CDR3 nucleotides are TGTGTCAGCAGTGGAGGGACGTCCCAGGAGCCCCAGCATTTT. Amino acids: CVSSGGTSQEPQHF.

The CDR3 nucleotides are TGTGCCAGCAGTTGGACTAGCGGGGGAAGGAATTATCAGTTCTTC. It specifies CASSWTSGGRNYQFF. The V gene is TRBV12-3 or TRBV12-4, the J gene TRBJ2-1, with TRBD2 matching over 13 bases. The CDR3 sequence is 15 residues long. With 4 bases clipped from V and 13 bases from J, the junction kept 10 bases outside the gene matches.

About this clonotype itself: The germline gene is not matched at one end of the junction; a read error may be the cause. The chain carries TRBV4-2 and TRBJ2-1; a weak D match, TRBD2 (6 bases). Germline V gives CDR1 LGHNA, CDR2 YNFKEQ. This CDR3 comprises 15 residues. This CDR3 reads CASSQDDDGSWFLVF. The CDR3 DNA sequence: TGTGCCAGCAGCCAAGATGATGACGGGAGTTGGTTCCTGGTCTTC.

To note about this clonotype: At one of its ends the junction is not consistent with the germline gene, which may arise from a read error. The genes are TRBV5-6 and TRBJ1-1; D uncertain. The CDR3 runs to 14 residues. Germline-derived CDR1 and CDR2 are SGHDT and YYEEEE. This CDR3 is CASSFFIRSTAAFF. CDR3 bases: TGTGCCAGCAGCTTTTTCATCAGGAGTACTGCAGCTTTCTTT.

A word on this clonotype: A clone one base away is much larger, so this may be a read error. This chain connects TRBV13 to TRBJ2-3; 9 bases agree with TRBD2. This CDR3 contains 16 residues. CDR1 PRHDT and CDR2 FYEKMQ come from the germline V gene (reference sequence). CDR3 coding DNA: TGTGTCAGCAGCTCCTTGACTAGCGGATTCACAGATACGCAGTATTTT. Translation: CVSSSLTSGFTDTQYF.

The chain has TRBV11-3 and TRBJ2-3; D possibly matches TRBD1 or TRBD2 (5 bases each). Between the trimmed V and J ends, which lost 5 bases and 2 bases, there was a span of 17 bases. Germline-derived CDR1 and CDR2 are SGHNT and YENEEA. The CDR3 has 16 amino acids. The CDR3 is CASSLGQAEITDTQYF. DNA of the CDR3: TGTGCCAGCAGCCTTGGACAAGCGGAGATCACAGATACGCAGTATTTT.

On this clonotype: A much larger clone differs from this one at a single base, so this may be a read error. The chain recombines TRBV4-2 with TRBJ1-4, with D perhaps matching TRBD1 (6 bases). The CDR3 contains 13 residues. Germline-derived CDR1 and CDR2 are LGHNA and YNFKEQ. CDR3 amino acids: CASTQVQGEKLFF. CDR3 nucleotide sequence: TGTGCCAGCACCCAAGTCCAGGGGGAAAAACTGTTTTTT.

To note about this clonotype: At one end, the junction sequence differs from germline, possibly due to a read error. J is TRBJ2-4 and V is TRBV5-6; the D is unclear. Germline CDR1 reads SGHDT; CDR2 reads YYEEEE. The CDR3 sequence is 14 residues long. The CDR3 sequence is CASSFTPAKNIQYF. DNA for the CDR3: TGTGCTAGCAGCTTTACCCCAGCCAAAAACATTCAGTACTTC.

Of note for this clonotype: A read error is likely, as this CDR3 ends without the conserved phenylalanine or tryptophan. The rearrangement uses TRBV20-1 and TRBJ1-5, with 7 bases matching TRBD1. The CDR3 has 16 residues. In germline, CDR1 is DFQATT, CDR2 SNEGSKA (reference sequence). With 3 bases clipped from V and 0 bases from J, the junction kept 8 bases outside the gene matches. The CDR3 bases are TGCAGTGCTAGTGCTAGGACAGGCCATAGCAATCAGCCCCAGCATATT. Protein: CSASARTGHSNQPQHI.

Sample share makes this clonotype medium-sized. The V gene is TRBV4-2, the J gene TRBJ1-5; 7 nucleotides match TRBD1. V was clipped by 0 bases and J by 4 bases; unmatched bases: 12. The CDR3 sequence is 18 residues long. CDR1 LGHNA and CDR2 YNFKEQ come from the germline V gene. Here the CDR3 reads CASSQDGEGAIVNQPQHF. The CDR3 DNA sequence: TGTGCCAGCAGCCAAGATGGGGAGGGGGCTATAGTGAATCAGCCCCAGCATTTT.

In regard to this clonotype: At one end, the junction sequence differs from germline, possibly due to a read error. The V call is TRBV11-3, the J call TRBJ2-1; possibly TRBD2 for D (7 bases). In germline, CDR1 is SGHNT, CDR2 YENEEA. This CDR3 is built from 15 residues. The CDR3 reads CASSLGGREECEQLF. The CDR3, as DNA: TGTGCCAGCAGCCTAGGGGGGAGGGAAGAGTGTGAGCAGTTATTC.

This clonotype was seen only once. The junction departs from the called germline gene at one end, perhaps through a read error. The chain couples TRBV11-2 to TRBJ2-1, with TRBD2 identical over 9 bases. The CDR3 totals 14 residues. Looked up from germline, CDR1 is SGHAT and CDR2 is FQNNGV. The CDR3 DNA follows: TGTGCCAGTAGCTTAGCGGGGGCATACAATGAGCATTTCTTC. It encodes CASSLAGAYNEHFF.

This clonotype has at least ten counts. This rearrangement joins TRBV20-1 to TRBJ2-7, with 7 positions matching TRBD2. This CDR3 has 14 residues. The V gene end was trimmed by 5 bases and the J gene end by 2 bases; junction bases not matched to a gene: 9. Germline V lookup: CDR1 DFQATT, CDR2 SNEGSKA (reference sequence). The CDR3 coding sequence is TGCAGTGCTGGGCCGAGCGGGACGCCCTACGAGCAGTACTTC. Its translation: CSAGPSGTPYEQYF.

As concerns this clonotype: This may arise from a read error, as a much more abundant clone is one base away. The chain links TRBV20-1 to TRBJ2-1; 7 positions agree with TRBD1. CDR3 length equals 15 residues. The germline gives CDR1 DFQATT, CDR2 SNEGSKA (reference sequence). The CDR3 protein is CCAKWEGGIRGEQFF. The CDR3 region has the DNA TGCTGTGCCAAGTGGGAAGGGGGCATTCGGGGTGAGCAGTTCTTC.

As for this clonotype: At one end, the junction sequence differs from germline, possibly due to a read error. This chain links TRBV20-1 with TRBJ1-3; D may be TRBD1 (6 bases). The CDR3 consists of 14 residues. CDR1 and CDR2 from the germline V gene are DFQATT and SNEGSKA (reference sequence). The CDR3 DNA sequence: TGCAGTGATAGAGATGTCGGGGGGCGAGACACCATATATTTT. It codes for CSDRDVGGRDTIYF.

At least ten counts were recorded for this clonotype. The CDR3 DNA sequence: TGTGCCAGCAGCCATCTCCGATCACGCGGGGGCCTCCGGGGGAGGAACAATGAGCAGTTCTTC. As protein: CASSHLRSRGGLRGRNNEQFF. V usage is TRBV4-2 and J usage is TRBJ2-1; D may be TRBD2 (7 bases). Germline CDR1 reads LGHNA; CDR2 reads YNFKEQ. The CDR3 is 21 residues long. Deletions cut 3 bases from V and 5 bases from J, with 32 bases between.